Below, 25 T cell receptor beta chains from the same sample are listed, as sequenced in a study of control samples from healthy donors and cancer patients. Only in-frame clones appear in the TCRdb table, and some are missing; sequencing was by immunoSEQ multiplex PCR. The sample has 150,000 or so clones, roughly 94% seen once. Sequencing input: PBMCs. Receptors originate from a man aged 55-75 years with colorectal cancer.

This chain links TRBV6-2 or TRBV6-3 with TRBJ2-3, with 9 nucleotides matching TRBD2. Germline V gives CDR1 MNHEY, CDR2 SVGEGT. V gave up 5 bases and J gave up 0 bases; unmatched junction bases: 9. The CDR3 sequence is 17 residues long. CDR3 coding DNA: TGTGCCAGCAGTACTAGCGGGTTCTCATCTAGCACAGATACGCAGTATTTT. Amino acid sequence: CASSTSGFSSSTDTQYF.

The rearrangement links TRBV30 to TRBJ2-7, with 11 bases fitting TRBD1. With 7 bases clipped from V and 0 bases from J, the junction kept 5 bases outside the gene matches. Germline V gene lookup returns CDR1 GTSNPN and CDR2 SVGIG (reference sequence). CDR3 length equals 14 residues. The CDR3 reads CAFRDRGVSYEQYF. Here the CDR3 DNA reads TGTGCCTTCCGGGACAGGGGGGTCTCCTACGAGCAGTACTTC.

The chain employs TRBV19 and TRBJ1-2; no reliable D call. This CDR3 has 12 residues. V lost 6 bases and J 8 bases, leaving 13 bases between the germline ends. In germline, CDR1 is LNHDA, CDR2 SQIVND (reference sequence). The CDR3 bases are TGTGCCAGTAGAACGGACCGCGGGGGCTACACCTTC. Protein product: CASRTDRGGYTF.

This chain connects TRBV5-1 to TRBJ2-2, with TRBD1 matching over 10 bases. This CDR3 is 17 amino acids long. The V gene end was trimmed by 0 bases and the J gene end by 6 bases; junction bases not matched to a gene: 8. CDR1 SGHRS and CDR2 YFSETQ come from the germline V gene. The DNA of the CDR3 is TGCGCCAGCAGCTTGGCTCCGGGACAGGGGATCTCCGGGGAGCTGTTTTTT. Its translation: CASSLAPGQGISGELFF.

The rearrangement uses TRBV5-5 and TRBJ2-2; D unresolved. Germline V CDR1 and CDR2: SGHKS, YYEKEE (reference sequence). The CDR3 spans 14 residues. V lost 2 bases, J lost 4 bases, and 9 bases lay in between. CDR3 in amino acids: CASSFRPGTGELFF. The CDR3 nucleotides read TGTGCCAGCAGCTTTAGACCAGGCACCGGGGAGCTGTTTTTT.

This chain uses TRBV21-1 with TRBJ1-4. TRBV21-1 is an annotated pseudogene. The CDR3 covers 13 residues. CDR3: CASSPEGGEKLFF. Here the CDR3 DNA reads TGTGCCAGCAGCCCAGAGGGGGGTGAAAAACTGTTTTTT.

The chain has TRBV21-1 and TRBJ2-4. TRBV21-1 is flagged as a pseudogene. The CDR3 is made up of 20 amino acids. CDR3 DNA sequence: TGTGCCAGCAGCGGCTCTAAGTTGAGGGGGGTCCGAAAAGCCAAAAACATTCAGTACTTC. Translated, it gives CASSGSKLRGVRKAKNIQYF.

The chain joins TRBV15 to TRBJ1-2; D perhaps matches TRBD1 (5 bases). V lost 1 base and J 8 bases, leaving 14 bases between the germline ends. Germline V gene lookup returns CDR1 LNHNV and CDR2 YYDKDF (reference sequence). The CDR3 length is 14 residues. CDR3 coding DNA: TGTGCCACCAGCAGAGTGGGGACGATTCGGGGCTACACCTTC. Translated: CATSRVGTIRGYTF.

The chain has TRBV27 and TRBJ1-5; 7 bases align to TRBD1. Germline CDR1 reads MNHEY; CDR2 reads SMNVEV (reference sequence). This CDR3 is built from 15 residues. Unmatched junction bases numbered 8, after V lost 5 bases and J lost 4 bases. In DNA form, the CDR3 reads TGTGCCAGCAGTGCCGCGACAGGGTCAAATCAGCCCCAGCATTTT. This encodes CASSAATGSNQPQHF.

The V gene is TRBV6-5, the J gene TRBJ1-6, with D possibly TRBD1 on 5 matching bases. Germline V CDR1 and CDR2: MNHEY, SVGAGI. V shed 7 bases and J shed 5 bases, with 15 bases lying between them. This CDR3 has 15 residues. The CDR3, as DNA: TGTGCCAGCACCGTGACTGACAGCAATAATTCACCCCTCCACTTT. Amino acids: CASTVTDSNNSPLHF.

The CDR3 DNA follows: TGTGCCTGGAATCGCGAAGGGAATTCACCCCTCCACTTT. This sequence encodes CAWNREGNSPLHF. The J gene is TRBJ1-6, the V gene TRBV30; D uncertain. CDR3 length: 13 amino acids. The V gene lost 4 bases and the J gene lost 7 bases, with 11 bases spanning the gap. Germline CDR1 GTSNPN, CDR2 SVGIG (reference sequence).

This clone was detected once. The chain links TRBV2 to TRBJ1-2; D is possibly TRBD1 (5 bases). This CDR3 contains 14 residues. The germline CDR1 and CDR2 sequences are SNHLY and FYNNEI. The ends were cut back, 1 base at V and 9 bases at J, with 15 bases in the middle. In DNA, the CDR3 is TGTGCCAGCAGTGAAGACAGGAAAAAGTCGCGCTACACCTTC. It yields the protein CASSEDRKKSRYTF.

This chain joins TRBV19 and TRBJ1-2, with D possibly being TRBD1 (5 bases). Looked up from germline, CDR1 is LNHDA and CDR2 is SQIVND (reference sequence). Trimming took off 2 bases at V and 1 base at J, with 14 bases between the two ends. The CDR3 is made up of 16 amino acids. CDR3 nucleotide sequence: TGTGCCAGTAGTATACTCCAGGGAGGAGGTAACTATGGCTACACCTTC. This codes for CASSILQGGGNYGYTF.

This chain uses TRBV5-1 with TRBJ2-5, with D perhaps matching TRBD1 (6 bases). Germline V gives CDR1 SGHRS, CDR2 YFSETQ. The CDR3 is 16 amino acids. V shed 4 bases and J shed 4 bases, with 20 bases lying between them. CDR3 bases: TGCGCCAGCAGCCCTGAACCAGGGGCAAGAGGAGAGACCCAGTACTTC. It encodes CASSPEPGARGETQYF.

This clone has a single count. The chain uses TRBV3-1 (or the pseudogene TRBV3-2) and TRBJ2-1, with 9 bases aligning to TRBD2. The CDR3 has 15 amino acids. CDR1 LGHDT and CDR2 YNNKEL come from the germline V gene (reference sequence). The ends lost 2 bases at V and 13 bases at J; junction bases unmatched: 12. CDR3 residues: CASSQLAGGLVYQFF. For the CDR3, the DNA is TGTGCCAGCAGCCAACTTGCGGGGGGGCTAGTTTACCAGTTCTTC.

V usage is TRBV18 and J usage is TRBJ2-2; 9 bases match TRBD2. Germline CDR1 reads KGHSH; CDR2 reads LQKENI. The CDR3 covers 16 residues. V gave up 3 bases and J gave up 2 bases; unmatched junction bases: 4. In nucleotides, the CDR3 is TGTGCCAGCTCACCCGCCGGGACTAGCAACACCGGGGAGCTGTTTTTT. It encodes CASSPAGTSNTGELFF. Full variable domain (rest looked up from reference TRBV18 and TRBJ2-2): NAGVMQNPRHLVRRRGQEARLRCSPMKGHSHVYWYRQLPEEGLKFMVYLQKENIIDESGMPKERFSAEFPKEGPSILRIQQVVRGDSAAYFCASSPAGTSNTGELFFGEGSRLTVL.

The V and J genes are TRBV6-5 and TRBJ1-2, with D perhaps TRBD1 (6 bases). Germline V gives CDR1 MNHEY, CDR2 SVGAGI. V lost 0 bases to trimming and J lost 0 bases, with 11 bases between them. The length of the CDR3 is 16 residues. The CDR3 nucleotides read TGTGCCAGCAGTTACTCGCGGGGGCGAGCTAACTATGGCTACACCTTC. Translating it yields CASSYSRGRANYGYTF.

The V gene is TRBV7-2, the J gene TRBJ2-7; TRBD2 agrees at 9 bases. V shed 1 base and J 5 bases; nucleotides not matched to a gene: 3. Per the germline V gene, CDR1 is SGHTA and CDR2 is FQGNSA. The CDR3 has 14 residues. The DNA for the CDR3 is TGTGCCAGCAGCTTAGAGCGGGGGGCCAACGAGCAGTACTTC. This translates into CASSLERGANEQYF.

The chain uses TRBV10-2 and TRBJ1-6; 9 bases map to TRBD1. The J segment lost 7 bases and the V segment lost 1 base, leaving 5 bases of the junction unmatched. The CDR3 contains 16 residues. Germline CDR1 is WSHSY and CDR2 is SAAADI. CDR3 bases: TGCGCCAGCAGTGAGTTGGGACAGGGATACAATTCACCCCTCCACTTT. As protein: CASSELGQGYNSPLHF.

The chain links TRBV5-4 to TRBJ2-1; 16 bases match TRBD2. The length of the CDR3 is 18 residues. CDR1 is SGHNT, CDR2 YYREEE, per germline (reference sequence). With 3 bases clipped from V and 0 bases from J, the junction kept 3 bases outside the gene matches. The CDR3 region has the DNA TGTGCCAGCAGCTCGGGACTAGCGGGGGGGAGCTCCTACAATGAGCAGTTCTTC. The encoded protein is CASSSGLAGGSSYNEQFF.

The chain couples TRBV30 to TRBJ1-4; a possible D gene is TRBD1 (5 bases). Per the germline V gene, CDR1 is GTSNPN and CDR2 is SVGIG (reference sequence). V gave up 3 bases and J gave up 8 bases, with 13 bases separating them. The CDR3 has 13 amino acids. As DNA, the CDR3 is TGTGCCTGGAGGGGGCAGGCGGGCGAAAAACTGTTTTTT. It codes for CAWRGQAGEKLFF. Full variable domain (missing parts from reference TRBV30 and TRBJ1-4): SQTIHQWPATLVQPVGSPLSLECTVEGTSNPNLYWYRQAAGRGLQLLFYSVGIGQISSEVPQNLSASRPQDRQFILSSKKLLLSDSGFYLCAWRGQAGEKLFFGSGTQLSVL.

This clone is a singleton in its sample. CDR3 residues: CASSFNRESNQPQHF. CDR3 DNA: TGTGCCAGCAGTTTTAACAGGGAGAGCAATCAGCCCCAGCATTTT. The V call is TRBV2, the J call TRBJ1-5; D might be TRBD1 (6 bases). CDR3 length: 15 residues. Trimming cost V 5 bases and J 1 base, with 12 bases left between them. CDR1 SNHLY and CDR2 FYNNEI come from the germline V gene.

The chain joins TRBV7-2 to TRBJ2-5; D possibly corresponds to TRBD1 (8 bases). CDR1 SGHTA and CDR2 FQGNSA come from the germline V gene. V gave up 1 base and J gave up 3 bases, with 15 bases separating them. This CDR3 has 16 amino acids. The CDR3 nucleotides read TGTGCCAGCAGCTTAGGGCAGGGGGCGGGGGAAGAGACCCAGTACTTC. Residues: CASSLGQGAGEETQYF.

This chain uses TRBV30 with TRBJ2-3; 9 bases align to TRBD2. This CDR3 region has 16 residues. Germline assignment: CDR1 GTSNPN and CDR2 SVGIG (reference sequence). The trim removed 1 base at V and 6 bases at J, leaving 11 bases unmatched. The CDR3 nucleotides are TGTGCCTGGAGTGAGGGGGGTGGACTAGCGACGGATACGCAGTATTTT. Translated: CAWSEGGGLATDTQYF.

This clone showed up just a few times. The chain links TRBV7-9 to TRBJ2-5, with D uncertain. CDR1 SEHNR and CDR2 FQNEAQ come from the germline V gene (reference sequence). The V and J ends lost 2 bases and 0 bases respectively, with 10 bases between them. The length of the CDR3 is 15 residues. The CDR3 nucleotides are TGTGCCAGCAGCTTAAGCCTAGAGTACCAAGAGACCCAGTACTTC. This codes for CASSLSLEYQETQYF.